The clone carrying this T cell receptor beta chain appeared a few times. V gave up 4 bases and J gave up 1 base; unmatched junction bases: 9. From germline, CDR1 is LGHNA and CDR2 YSLEER. The CDR3 runs to 16 residues. These data originate in a study of cytomegalovirus exposure and HLA in healthy donors. With 60 Vbeta and 13 Jbeta primers, the PCR was carried out. Sequencing used immunoSEQ multiplex PCR; TCRdb keeps in-frame clones, though not all of them. This sample carries tens of thousands of clones, 70% to 85% of them seen once, and the ten largest clones take 3.8%. This TCR came from a man aged 45-65 years in good health and CMV-seronegative. J is TRBJ2-7 and V is TRBV4-3; 8 bases agree with TRBD2. Sequenced input: PBMCs. The CDR3 nucleotides read TGCGCCAGCAGCCGAGTTAAAGGGACTAGTTCCTACGAGCAGTACTTC. It encodes CASSRVKGTSSYEQYF.